This T cell receptor beta chain was identified during a study of blood T cell repertoires in COVID-19. Study background: Acute and convalescent COVID-19 samples came from the United States, Italy and Spain. In each case, the material was cDNA or gDNA derived from T cells, B-cell-depleted T cells, or PBMCs.

In the original processing: Reference gene primer amplification gave estimated nucleated cell counts. Only in-frame clones appear in the TCRdb table, and some are missing; sequencing was by immunoSEQ multiplex PCR. For V, J and clone size, that table is used; D and trimming come from the DNA. The sample has approximately 93,000 clones, 70% to 90% seen once. Trimming cost V 0 bases and J 2 bases, with 11 bases left between them. The CDR3 length is 16 residues. Germline V gene sequence: CDR1 SGDLS, CDR2 YYNGEE. The sequencing input was peripheral blood. The chain carries TRBV9 and TRBJ2-2; D is unresolved. The sequence came from a man aged 55 to 70 with acute or convalescent COVID-19. DNA for the CDR3: TGTGCCAGCAGCGTAGGCCCTAGTTTTAACACCGGGGAGCTGTTTTTT. Protein product: CASSVGPSFNTGELFF. The complete variable domain, with remaining parts taken from reference TRBV9 and TRBJ2-2, reads DSGVTQTPKHLITATGQRVTLRCSPRSGDLSVYWYQQSLDQGLQFLIQYYNGEERAKGNILERFSAQQFPDLHSELNLSSLELGDSALYFCASSVGPSFNTGELFFGEGSRLTVL.